Below are 27 T cell receptor beta chains sequenced from a single sample in a study of blood T cell repertoires in COVID-19. Produced via immunoSEQ multiplex PCR; TCRdb's table is partial and in-frame only. Of approximately 130,000 clones in the sample, more than 70% were seen once. Sequenced: peripheral blood. These receptors came from a human donor in a cohort sampled during active COVID-19.

CDR3 region: CASSQGDSGSSSSEQYF. The CDR3 nucleotides are TGTGCCAGCAGCCAAGGTGACAGCGGGAGTAGTAGTAGCGAGCAGTACTTC. This sequence joins TRBV3-1 (or the pseudogene TRBV3-2) and TRBJ2-7; 8 bases are shared with TRBD2. The CDR3 extends over 17 amino acids. Per the germline V gene, CDR1 is LGHDT and CDR2 is YNNKEL (reference sequence). Germline trimming cut 1 base from V and 6 bases from J; bases unmatched to any gene: 14.

The genes are TRBV19 and TRBJ2-7; TRBD2 matches 13 bases. This CDR3 is 16 amino acids long. V lost 1 base and J lost 0; bases outside the gene matches: 0. The V gene's germline CDR1 is LNHDA and CDR2 SQIVND (reference sequence). This CDR3 is CASSIGLAGGSYEQYF. The CDR3 coding sequence is TGTGCCAGTAGTATAGGACTAGCGGGAGGCTCCTACGAGCAGTACTTC.

The chain joins TRBV10-3 to TRBJ2-1, with TRBD1 matching 7 bases. The V gene end was trimmed by 7 bases and the J gene end by 3 bases; junction bases not matched to a gene: 6. In germline, CDR1 is ENHRY, CDR2 SYGVKD. CDR3 length equals 14 residues. CDR3 in amino acids: CAIKYGTDYNEQFF. The CDR3 DNA is TGTGCCATCAAATACGGGACAGACTACAATGAGCAGTTCTTC.

The J gene is TRBJ1-4, the V gene TRBV12-5; TRBD1 is a possible D gene (5 bases). CDR1 LGHNT and CDR2 FRNRAP come from the germline V gene. V lost 0 bases and J 5 bases, leaving 28 bases between the germline ends. This CDR3 is built from 21 residues. The CDR3 here is CASGLVLRGRGETLTNEKLFF. The DNA for the CDR3 is TGTGCTAGTGGTTTGGTACTCCGCGGGAGAGGGGAGACCTTGACAAATGAAAAACTGTTTTTT.

Only one count was recorded for this clone. J is TRBJ1-1 and V is TRBV29-1, with D maybe TRBD1 (6 bases). Deletions cut 1 base from V and 11 bases from J, with 14 bases between. Germline V gene lookup returns CDR1 SQVTM and CDR2 ANQGSEA. The CDR3 spans 12 residues. In DNA, the CDR3 is TGCAGCGTTGAAGGACAGGAGTTTAAGGCTTTCTTT. Protein product: CSVEGQEFKAFF.

The V and J genes are TRBV7-6 and TRBJ2-2; 7 bases fit TRBD1. CDR1 is SGHVS, CDR2 FNYEAQ, per germline. V trimming: 1 base; J trimming: 7 bases; junction bases outside the gene matches: 9. The CDR3 loop spans 16 amino acids. The CDR3 reads CASSLGKRGRSGELFF. CDR3 coding DNA: TGTGCCAGCAGCTTAGGGAAGAGGGGGCGGAGCGGGGAGCTGTTTTTT.

This CDR3 is CASSFGVTGANVLTF. CDR3 DNA sequence: TGTGCCAGCAGCTTCGGGGTAACAGGGGCCAACGTCCTGACTTTC. The chain couples TRBV5-4 to TRBJ2-6, with a tentative D call TRBD2 (5 bases). Trimming removed 2 bases from V and 4 bases from J, with 10 bases in between. The CDR3 length is 15 residues. Germline CDR1 is SGHNT and CDR2 is YYREEE (reference sequence).

The chain uses TRBV10-1 and TRBJ1-2; the match to TRBD1 covers 7 bases. Germline values: CDR1 WNHNN, CDR2 SYGVQD (reference sequence). This CDR3 region has 13 residues. J was trimmed by 2 bases and V by 6 bases; bases with no gene match: 3. The CDR3 loop is CASRGTENYGYTF. Written as DNA, the CDR3 is TGCGCCAGCAGGGGGACAGAAAACTATGGCTACACCTTC.

The rearrangement joins TRBV27 to TRBJ1-1; TRBD1 is a possible D gene (5 bases). Germline V gives CDR1 MNHEY, CDR2 SMNVEV (reference sequence). The CDR3 is 17 residues long. Trimming removed 2 bases from V and 2 bases from J, with 18 bases in between. The CDR3 region has the DNA TGTGCCAGCAGTTTAAGGGGCGGGGGATATATAAACACTGAAGCTTTCTTT. Translated, it gives CASSLRGGGYINTEAFF.

The chain joins TRBV2 to TRBJ1-5, with D tentatively TRBD1 (6 bases). The CDR3 sequence is 13 residues long. V gave up 5 bases and J gave up 5 bases, with 10 bases separating them. Per the germline V gene, CDR1 is SNHLY and CDR2 is FYNNEI. The CDR3 coding sequence is TGTGCCAGCAGTAAGGGGGATTATCAGCCCCAGCATTTT. This codes for CASSKGDYQPQHF.

The V gene is TRBV11-2, the J gene TRBJ2-7; D is possibly TRBD1 (6 bases). Germline CDR1 is SGHAT and CDR2 is FQNNGV. This CDR3 is built from 15 residues. V lost 1 base, J lost 2 bases, and 12 bases lay in between. The CDR3 spells CASSLAWDTTYEQYF. DNA for the CDR3: TGTGCCAGCAGCTTAGCTTGGGACACAACCTACGAGCAGTACTTC.

The J gene is TRBJ1-2, the V gene TRBV28; D gene uncertain. CDR3 length: 11 amino acids. Germline V gene data show CDR1 as MDHEN and CDR2 as SYDVKM. Between the trimmed V and J ends, which lost 10 bases and 7 bases, there was a span of 13 bases. The CDR3 is CATPGVRGYTF. The DNA for the CDR3 is TGTGCCACCCCCGGGGTGCGTGGCTACACCTTC.

The chain joins TRBV27 to TRBJ2-7; 8 bases align to TRBD2. The CDR3 runs to 15 residues. Germline loops: CDR1 MNHEY, CDR2 SMNVEV (reference sequence). Trimming at V came to 0 bases and at J to 3 bases, leaving 4 bases not matched to a gene. The CDR3 sequence is CASSLSGGRIYEQYF. CDR3 DNA sequence: TGTGCCAGCAGTTTATCTGGCGGGAGGATCTACGAGCAGTACTTC.

CDR3 DNA: TGTGCCAGCAGTTTATGGGGCTCACAGGGGGGCGAGCAGTACTTC. Translating it yields CASSLWGSQGGEQYF. The J gene is TRBJ2-7, the V gene TRBV28; 8 bases are shared with TRBD1. V gave up 0 bases and J gave up 6 bases; unmatched junction bases: 7. CDR1 is MDHEN, CDR2 SYDVKM, per germline. The CDR3 extends over 15 amino acids.

This rearrangement joins TRBV2 to TRBJ2-7; 7 positions agree with TRBD1. There are 14 residues in the CDR3. After removal of 7 bases from V and 6 bases from J, the junction contained 12 bases not matched to a gene. CDR1 and CDR2 from the germline V gene are SNHLY and FYNNEI. In nucleotides, the CDR3 is TGTGCCAGCAAGTCGGGCAGGGGGATGGTCGAGCAGTACTTC. This encodes CASKSGRGMVEQYF.

The chain is built from TRBV9 and TRBJ1-5; 9 nucleotides agree with TRBD1. CDR1 and CDR2 (germline): SGDLS, YYNGEE. V shed 0 bases and J 2 bases; nucleotides not matched to a gene: 15. This CDR3 has 20 amino acids. The CDR3: CASSVVDRQGGLRGNQPQHF. The DNA of the CDR3 is TGTGCCAGCAGCGTAGTCGATCGACAGGGGGGTCTACGGGGCAATCAGCCCCAGCATTTT.

The genes are TRBV19 and TRBJ2-7, with D tentatively TRBD1 (5 bases). Germline V gene data show CDR1 as LNHDA and CDR2 as SQIVND (reference sequence). There are 14 residues in the CDR3. V lost 3 bases and J 2 bases, leaving 11 bases between the germline ends. The CDR3 DNA reads TGTGCCAGTAGTATCACAGGCGCCCCCTACGAGCAGTACTTC. Its protein product is CASSITGAPYEQYF.

The chain recombines TRBV5-4 with TRBJ2-7, with 8 bases lining up with TRBD1. Germline CDR1 is SGHNT and CDR2 is YYREEE (reference sequence). After removal of 1 base from V and 3 bases from J, the junction contained 12 bases not matched to a gene. The CDR3 contains 17 residues. The CDR3 spells CASSLSVGPGTGYEQYF. Written as DNA, the CDR3 is TGTGCCAGCAGCTTGTCGGTCGGCCCCGGGACAGGCTACGAGCAGTACTTC. The whole variable domain, remainder taken from reference TRBV5-4 and TRBJ2-7, is ETGVTQSPTHLIKTRGQQVTLRCSSQSGHNTVSWYQQALGQGPQFIFQYYREEENGRGNFPPRFSGLQFPNYSSELNVNALELDDSALYLCASSLSVGPGTGYEQYFGPGTRLTVT.

The chain links TRBV27 to TRBJ2-2, with 14 positions matching TRBD2. The germline V gene has CDR1 MNHEY and CDR2 SMNVEV (reference sequence). After removal of 5 bases from V and 2 bases from J, the junction contained 10 bases not matched to a gene. The CDR3 sequence is 19 residues long. The CDR3 DNA follows: TGTGCCAGCAGTCCTTCTCCGGGACTAGCGGGAGACAACACCGGGGAGCTGTTTTTT. Its protein product is CASSPSPGLAGDNTGELFF.

This sequence joins TRBV30 and TRBJ1-3; a possible D gene is TRBD1 (6 bases). The CDR3 sequence is 13 residues long. Trimming removed 4 bases from V and 3 bases from J, with 10 bases in between. CDR1 GTSNPN and CDR2 SVGIG come from the germline V gene (reference sequence). CDR3 bases: TGTGCCTGGATGGACAGCCTTGGAAACACCATATATTTT. It specifies CAWMDSLGNTIYF.

The rearrangement links TRBV7-6 to TRBJ2-7, with D tentatively TRBD2 (5 bases). CDR1 is SGHVS, CDR2 FNYEAQ, per germline. The ends were cut back, 0 bases at V and 3 bases at J, with 9 bases in the middle. The CDR3 has 14 amino acids. CDR3 nucleotides: TGTGCCAGCAGCTTAGCGGGAGCGAACTACGAGCAGTACTTC. Its translation is CASSLAGANYEQYF. Based on the CDR3 plus reference TRBV7-6 and TRBJ2-7, the full variable domain is GAGVSQSPRYKVTKRGQDVALRCDPISGHVSLYWYRQALGQGPEFLTYFNYEAQQDKSGLPNDRFSAERPEGSISTLTIQRTEQRDSAMYRCASSLAGANYEQYFGPGTRLTVT.

The V gene is TRBV6-5, the J gene TRBJ2-7; TRBD1 matches 8 bases. Germline trimming cut 5 bases from V and 4 bases from J; bases unmatched to any gene: 4. Germline CDR1 and CDR2: MNHEY and SVGAGI. The CDR3 runs 13 residues. The CDR3 spells CASSPGGGYEQYF. The CDR3 nucleotides are TGTGCCAGCAGTCCAGGGGGCGGGTACGAGCAGTACTTC.

The V and J genes are TRBV6-5 and TRBJ1-1; unclear D gene. V was clipped by 1 base and J by 4 bases, with 16 bases between them. The germline CDR1 and CDR2 sequences are MNHEY and SVGAGI. This CDR3 region has 16 residues. The CDR3, as DNA: TGTGCCAGCAGTTACTTTCAGACTCGCCGGGGCACTGAAGCTTTCTTT. Protein sequence: CASSYFQTRRGTEAFF.

The CDR3 DNA reads as TGTGCCAGTAGTCCTAGCGGGGACAGCTCCTACGAGCAGTACTTC. Its translation: CASSPSGDSSYEQYF. The chain links TRBV19 to TRBJ2-7; 9 bases are shared with TRBD2. The CDR3 loop spans 15 amino acids. V gave up 5 bases and J gave up 0 bases; unmatched junction bases: 5. Germline V CDR1 and CDR2: LNHDA, SQIVND (reference sequence).

Points on this clone: This specimen includes other DNA sequences encoding the same CDR3. The chain joins TRBV27 to TRBJ1-1, with TRBD1 matching over 8 bases. Germline V gene sequence: CDR1 MNHEY, CDR2 SMNVEV (reference sequence). The CDR3 loop spans 13 amino acids. V lost 6 bases and J lost 4; bases outside the gene matches: 4. CDR3 nucleotide sequence: TGTGCCAGCAGCCTCACAGGGGGCACTGAAGCTTTCTTT. The encoded protein is CASSLTGGTEAFF.

As to this clone: A much larger clone lies one base from this, so it may be a read error. This rearrangement joins TRBV7-9 to TRBJ2-7, with unresolved D. From germline, CDR1 is SEHNR and CDR2 FQNEAQ (reference sequence). The CDR3 is 12 residues long. V lost 3 bases, J lost 3 bases, and 6 bases lay in between. CDR3 region: CASSFRSYEQYF. The CDR3 DNA is TGTGCCAGCAGCTTCCGGAGCTACGAGCAGTACTTC. Full variable domain (missing parts from reference TRBV7-9 and TRBJ2-7): DTGVSQNPRHKITKRGQNVTFRCDPISEHNRLYWYRQTLGQGPEFLTYFQNEAQLEKSRLLSDRFSAERPKGSFSTLEIQRTEQGDSAMYLCASSFRSYEQYFGPGTRLTVT.

This chain uses TRBV12-5 with TRBJ1-6; the match to TRBD1 covers 7 bases. CDR1 and CDR2 from the germline V gene are LGHNT and FRNRAP. The CDR3 totals 14 residues. The V gene end was trimmed by 1 base and the J gene end by 6 bases; junction bases not matched to a gene: 0. DNA of the CDR3: TGTGCTAGTGGTTTGGGACAGGGTAATTCACCCCTCCACTTT. This gives the protein CASGLGQGNSPLHF. The full variable domain, in which reference TRBV12-5 and TRBJ1-6 provide the parts outside the CDR3, is DARVTQTPRHKVTEMGQEVTMRCQPILGHNTVFWYRQTMMQGLELLAYFRNRAPLDDSGMPKDRFSAEMPDATLATLKIQPSEPRDSAVYFCASGLGQGNSPLHFGNGTRLTVT.